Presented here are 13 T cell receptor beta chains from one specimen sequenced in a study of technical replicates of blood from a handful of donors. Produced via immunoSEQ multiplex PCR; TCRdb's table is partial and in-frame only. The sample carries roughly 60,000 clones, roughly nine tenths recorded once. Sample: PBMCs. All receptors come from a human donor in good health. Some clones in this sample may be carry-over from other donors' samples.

CDR3 nucleotide sequence: TGTGCCAGCAGTCCCCCTCGGGAAAAACTGTTTTTT. It codes for CASSPPREKLFF. The chain couples TRBV6-6 to TRBJ1-4; no reliable D call. The CDR3 is 12 residues long. With 5 bases removed from V and 8 bases from J, the gap between germline ends came to 9 bases. Germline V gene data show CDR1 as MNHNY and CDR2 as SVGAGI (reference sequence).

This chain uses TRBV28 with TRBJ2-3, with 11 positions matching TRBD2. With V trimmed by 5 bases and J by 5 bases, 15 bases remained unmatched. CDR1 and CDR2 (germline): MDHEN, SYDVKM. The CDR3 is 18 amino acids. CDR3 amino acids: CASSRTNLAGGAKDTQYF. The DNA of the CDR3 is TGTGCCAGCAGTCGAACCAACTTAGCGGGAGGGGCGAAAGATACGCAGTATTTT.

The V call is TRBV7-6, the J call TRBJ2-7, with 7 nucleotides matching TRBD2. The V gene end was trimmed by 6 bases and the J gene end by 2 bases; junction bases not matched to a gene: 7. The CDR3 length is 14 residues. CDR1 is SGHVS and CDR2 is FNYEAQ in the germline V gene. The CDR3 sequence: CASRLTSATYEQYF. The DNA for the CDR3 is TGTGCCAGCAGGCTTACTAGCGCCACCTACGAGCAGTACTTC.

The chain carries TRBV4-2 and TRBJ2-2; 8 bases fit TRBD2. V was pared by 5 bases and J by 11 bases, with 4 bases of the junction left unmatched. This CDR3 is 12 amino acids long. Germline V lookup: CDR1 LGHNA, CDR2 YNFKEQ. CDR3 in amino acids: CASSGSGIELFF. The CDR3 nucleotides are TGTGCCAGCAGCGGTAGCGGGATAGAGCTGTTTTTT.

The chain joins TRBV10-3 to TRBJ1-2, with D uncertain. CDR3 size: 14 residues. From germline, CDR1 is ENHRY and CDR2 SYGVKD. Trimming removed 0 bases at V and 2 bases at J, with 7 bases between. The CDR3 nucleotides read TGTGCCATCAGTGAGTCGCGGGGAAACTATGGCTACACCTTC. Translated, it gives CAISESRGNYGYTF.

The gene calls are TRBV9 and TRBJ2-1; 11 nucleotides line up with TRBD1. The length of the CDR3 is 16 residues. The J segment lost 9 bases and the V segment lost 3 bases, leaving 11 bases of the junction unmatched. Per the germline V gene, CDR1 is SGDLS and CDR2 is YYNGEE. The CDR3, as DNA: TGTGCCAGCAGCGGCGTCCTTTGGGGACAGGGGGGTGAGCAGTTCTTC. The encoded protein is CASSGVLWGQGGEQFF.

The CDR3 is CASSFRQGYSPLHF. The CDR3 DNA sequence: TGTGCCAGCAGCTTCAGGCAGGGATATTCACCCCTCCACTTT. This rearrangement joins TRBV5-5 to TRBJ1-6; D may be TRBD1 (5 bases). The CDR3 spans 14 residues. V lost 2 bases, J lost 8 bases, and 11 bases lay in between. CDR1 SGHKS and CDR2 YYEKEE come from the germline V gene (reference sequence).

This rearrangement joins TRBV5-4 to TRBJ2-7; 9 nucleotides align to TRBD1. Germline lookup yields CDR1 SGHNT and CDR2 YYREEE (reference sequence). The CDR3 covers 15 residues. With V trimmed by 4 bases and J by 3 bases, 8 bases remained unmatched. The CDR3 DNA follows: TGTGCCAGCAGCGGTAGACAGGGGGTTATCTACGAGCAGTACTTC. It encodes CASSGRQGVIYEQYF.

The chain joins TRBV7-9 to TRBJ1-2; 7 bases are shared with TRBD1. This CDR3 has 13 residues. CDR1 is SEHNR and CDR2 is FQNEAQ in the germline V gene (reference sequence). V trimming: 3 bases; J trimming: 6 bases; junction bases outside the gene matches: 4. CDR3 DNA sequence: TGTGCCAGCAGCTTGACAGGGTTCGATGGCTACACCTTC. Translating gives CASSLTGFDGYTF. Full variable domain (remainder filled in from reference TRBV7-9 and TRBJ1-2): DTGVSQNPRHKITKRGQNVTFRCDPISEHNRLYWYRQTLGQGPEFLTYFQNEAQLEKSRLLSDRFSAERPKGSFSTLEIQRTEQGDSAMYLCASSLTGFDGYTFGSGTRLTVV.

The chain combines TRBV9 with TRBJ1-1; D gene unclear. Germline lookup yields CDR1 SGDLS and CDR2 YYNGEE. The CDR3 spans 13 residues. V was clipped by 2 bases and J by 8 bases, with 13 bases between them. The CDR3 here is CASSVVLQAEAFF. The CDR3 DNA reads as TGTGCCAGCAGCGTGGTATTGCAGGCCGAAGCTTTCTTT.

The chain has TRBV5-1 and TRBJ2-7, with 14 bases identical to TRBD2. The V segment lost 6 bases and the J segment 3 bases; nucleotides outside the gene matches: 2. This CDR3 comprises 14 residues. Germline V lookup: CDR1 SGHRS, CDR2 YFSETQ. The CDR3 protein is CASTGTSGSYEQYF. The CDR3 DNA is TGCGCCAGCACCGGGACTAGCGGGAGCTACGAGCAGTACTTC.

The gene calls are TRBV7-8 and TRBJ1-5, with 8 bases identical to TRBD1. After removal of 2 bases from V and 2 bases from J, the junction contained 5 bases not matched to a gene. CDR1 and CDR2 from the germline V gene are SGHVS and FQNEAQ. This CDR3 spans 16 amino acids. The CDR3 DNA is TGTGCCAGCAGCTTACAGGGGGCGGTTGGCAATCAGCCCCAGCATTTT. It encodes CASSLQGAVGNQPQHF.

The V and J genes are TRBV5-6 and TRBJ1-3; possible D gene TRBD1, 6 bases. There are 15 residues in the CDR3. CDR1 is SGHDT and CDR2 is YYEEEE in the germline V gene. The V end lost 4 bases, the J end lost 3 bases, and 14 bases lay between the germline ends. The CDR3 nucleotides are TGTGCCAGCAGCGCATACGGGACACTTGGAAACACCATATATTTT. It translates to CASSAYGTLGNTIYF.